Listed here are 17 T cell receptor beta chains from one sample, sequenced in a study of response to subunit inactivated influenza vaccine. One entry per CDR3 protein, called by TCRdb with MiXCR from the RT-PCR reads. The data contain some 800,000 distinct CDR3 sequences, over 20% of them singletons. The material sequenced was PBMCs from blood, taken about 5 days after vaccination. The receptors were gathered from a man aged 45-60 years who received an inactivated influenza vaccine.

V gene TRBV5-1 combines with J gene TRBJ2-1, with TRBD1 as a possible D gene (6 bases). CDR1 is SGHRS and CDR2 is YFSETQ in the germline V gene. V gave up 1 base and J gave up 3 bases, with 11 bases separating them. The CDR3 is 15 residues long. The CDR3 nucleotides are TGCGCCAGCAGCTTGAAACAGGGTTACTACAATGAGCAGTTCTTC. This translates into CASSLKQGYYNEQFF.

V and J are TRBV6-5 and TRBJ2-4; maybe TRBD1 (5 bases). V gave up 4 bases and J gave up 3 bases, with 19 bases separating them. The CDR3 covers 17 residues. Germline CDR1 reads MNHEY; CDR2 reads SVGAGI. The CDR3 nucleotides are TGTGCCAGCAGTTTAAACATTAAGGGGCGAGGCAAAAACATTCAGTACTTC. This codes for CASSLNIKGRGKNIQYF.

This clonotype was detected many times. The V call is TRBV4-1, the J call TRBJ2-4, with D perhaps assigned TRBD1 or TRBD2 (5 bases each). This CDR3 comprises 18 residues. The V end lost 2 bases, the J end lost 8 bases, and 25 bases lay between the germline ends. Germline values: CDR1 MGHRA, CDR2 YSYEKL. The CDR3 region has the DNA TGCGCCAGCAGCCAACGAGAGAACAGGCTGAGGGGATTTGACATTCAGTACTTC. This sequence encodes CASSQRENRLRGFDIQYF.

This clonotype appeared a few times. The chain's CDR3 is CASSGQGASEAFF. The CDR3 DNA reads TGTGCCAGCAGCGGACAGGGGGCCTCTGAAGCTTTCTTT. The J gene is TRBJ1-1, the V gene TRBV7-2; 11 bases line up with TRBD1. Per germline, CDR1 SGHTA and CDR2 FQGNSA. The CDR3 runs 13 residues. Germline trimming cut 5 bases from V and 6 bases from J; bases unmatched to any gene: 2.

This clonotype occurred many times. The chain recombines TRBV20-1 with TRBJ1-1; D may be TRBD1 (5 bases). CDR1 DFQATT and CDR2 SNEGSKA come from the germline V gene (reference sequence). V lost 3 bases to trimming and J lost 3 bases, with 8 bases between them. The CDR3 runs 12 residues. The CDR3 region has the DNA TGCAGTGCTAGCCCCAGGGACACTGAAGCTTTCTTT. It encodes CSASPRDTEAFF.

Only a few counts were recorded for this clonotype. The gene calls are TRBV5-6 and TRBJ2-1; tentatively, D is TRBD1 (5 bases). V lost 1 base and J lost 3, with 11 bases in between. CDR1 and CDR2 from the germline V gene are SGHDT and YYEEEE. This CDR3 has 15 residues. The CDR3 loop reads CASSLPRARYNEQFF. In DNA form, the CDR3 reads TGTGCCAGCAGCTTGCCCAGGGCCCGCTACAATGAGCAGTTCTTC.

The gene calls are TRBV15 and TRBJ2-1, with D possibly TRBD1 on 6 matching bases. This CDR3 has 15 amino acids. CDR1 LNHNV and CDR2 YYDKDF come from the germline V gene (reference sequence). The ends were cut back, 3 bases at V and 2 bases at J, with 11 bases in the middle. CDR3 in amino acids: CATSRSGAAYNEQFF. The CDR3 bases are TGTGCCACCAGCAGGTCAGGGGCCGCCTACAATGAGCAGTTCTTC.

The chain joins TRBV20-1 to TRBJ2-7; D is possibly TRBD1 (6 bases). Germline assignment: CDR1 DFQATT and CDR2 SNEGSKA (reference sequence). Trimming removed 5 bases at V and 5 bases at J, with 19 bases between. This CDR3 is 14 amino acids long. CDR3 coding DNA: TGCAGTGCTTTACGACAGGAGCCCTTTCACGAGCAGTACTTC. Protein: CSALRQEPFHEQYF.

The chain recombines TRBV7-2 with TRBJ1-5; D perhaps matches TRBD1 (6 bases). V shed 5 bases and J shed 5 bases, with 13 bases lying between them. The CDR3 is 14 residues long. Germline V gene lookup returns CDR1 SGHTA and CDR2 FQGNSA. CDR3 in amino acids: CASSRDGGYQPQHF. The DNA for the CDR3 is TGTGCCAGCAGCCGAGATGGGGGCTATCAGCCCCAGCATTTT.

This clonotype was picked up a small number of times. V and J are TRBV4-2 and TRBJ2-5; 8 nucleotides agree with TRBD2. Germline lookup yields CDR1 LGHNA and CDR2 YNFKEQ. The CDR3 runs 14 residues. The V gene end was trimmed by 4 bases and the J gene end by 2 bases; junction bases not matched to a gene: 3. The CDR3 protein is CASSPGGPQETQYF. In DNA form, the CDR3 reads TGTGCCAGCAGCCCGGGGGGGCCACAAGAGACCCAGTACTTC.

Ten or more counts support this clonotype. The genes are TRBV7-6 and TRBJ2-3; perhaps D is TRBD1 or TRBD2 (5 bases each). The V gene lost 1 base and the J gene lost 6 bases, with 8 bases spanning the gap. CDR1 and CDR2 from the germline V gene are SGHVS and FNYEAQ. The CDR3 is 13 amino acids. The CDR3, as DNA: TGTGCCAGCAGCTTAGTGGGGGTGGATACGCAGTATTTT. This encodes CASSLVGVDTQYF.

The V and J genes are TRBV6-2 or TRBV6-3 and TRBJ1-5; 9 nucleotides match TRBD1. V lost 5 bases, J lost 3 bases, and 5 bases stayed unmatched. Germline CDR1 MNHEY, CDR2 SVGEGT. The CDR3 is 15 residues long. The chain's CDR3 is CASSIRTGVNQPQHF. CDR3 sequence (DNA): TGTGCCAGCAGTATACGGACAGGGGTCAATCAGCCCCAGCATTTT.

This rearrangement joins TRBV7-2 to TRBJ1-4; D is uncertain. Germline values: CDR1 SGHTA, CDR2 FQGNSA. Trimming removed 1 base from V and 7 bases from J, with 13 bases in between. This CDR3 is 15 amino acids long. CDR3 nucleotide sequence: TGTGCCAGCAGCTTAGTCATCGGTTGGGGTGAAAAACTGTTTTTT. This translates into CASSLVIGWGEKLFF.

This rearrangement joins TRBV4-3 to TRBJ1-2; no reliable D call. Germline V lookup: CDR1 LGHNA, CDR2 YSLEER. V lost 1 base and J lost 8, with 11 bases in between. The CDR3 is made up of 13 amino acids. The CDR3 here is CASSQGGTSGYTF. For the CDR3, the DNA is TGCGCCAGCAGCCAAGGAGGTACATCCGGCTACACCTTC.

Written as DNA, the CDR3 is TGTGCCAGCAGCCCCGGACAGGGATCATCCTACGAGCAGTACTTC. It encodes CASSPGQGSSYEQYF. The chain has TRBV7-9 and TRBJ2-7; TRBD1 matches 8 bases. This CDR3 has 15 amino acids. V shed 5 bases, J shed 1 base, and the junction held 7 bases outside the gene matches. Looked up from germline, CDR1 is SEHNR and CDR2 is FQNEAQ (reference sequence).

The chain employs TRBV27 and TRBJ2-1; possibly TRBD1 or TRBD2 for D (5 bases each). Germline CDR1 reads MNHEY; CDR2 reads SMNVEV (reference sequence). Trimming removed 2 bases at V and 13 bases at J, with 21 bases between. The CDR3 spans 15 residues. The CDR3 sequence: CASSLKLGTSSSQFF. For the CDR3, the DNA is TGTGCCAGCAGTTTAAAACTAGGGACGTCCTCGAGCCAGTTCTTC.

This clonotype was seen more than once but under ten times. The V and J genes are TRBV20-1 and TRBJ2-7, with D possibly matching TRBD1 (6 bases). The CDR3 is 15 residues long. The V and J ends lost 1 base and 6 bases respectively, with 19 bases between them. In germline, CDR1 is DFQATT, CDR2 SNEGSKA (reference sequence). The CDR3 sequence: CSARVQGHPPAEQYF. CDR3 DNA sequence: TGCAGTGCTAGAGTACAGGGACACCCTCCAGCCGAGCAGTACTTC.